The rows below give T cell receptor beta chains drawn from one sample of a study of beta chain features in type 1 diabetes. Assay: immunoSEQ multiplex PCR; the TCRdb copy retains only in-frame clones and omits some. The sample includes hundreds of thousands of clones, around 15% seen only once; the top ten take about 0.087%. The material sequenced was naive CD4+ T cells from blood. These receptors were collected from a man aged 18-30 years in good health. Each CDR3 is given with its conserved first and last residue. The order of the fields is CDR3 length, J gene, clone size, D gene, V gene, CDR3 protein, CDR3 DNA. The D gene is left open where the match is weak. Some rows have no size entry. The others give once, few or many, or a class for an expanded clone.

length: 14; J: TRBJ2-5; size: .; D: TRBD1; V: TRBV27; CDR3: CASRQTGRVETQYF; DNA: TGTGCCAGCAGGCAGACAGGGCGGGTAGAGACCCAGTACTTC
length: 15; J: TRBJ2-7; size: .; D: TRBD2; V: TRBV2; CDR3: CASRARTSGFYEQYF; DNA: TGTGCCAGCAGGGCGAGGACTAGCGGGTTCTACGAGCAGTACTTC
length: 12; J: TRBJ2-3; size: few; D: .; V: TRBV12-5; CDR3: CASGLNTDTQYF; DNA: TGTGCTAGTGGTTTGAACACAGATACGCAGTATTTT
length: 12; J: TRBJ1-3; size: few; D: .; V: TRBV9; CDR3: CASSTSGNTIYF; DNA: TGTGCCAGCAGCACGAGTGGAAACACCATATATTTT
length: 15; J: TRBJ1-5; size: few; D: TRBD1; V: TRBV5-1; CDR3: CASSLDRGSNQPQHF; DNA: TGCGCCAGCAGCTTGGACAGGGGAAGCAATCAGCCCCAGCATTTT
length: 16; J: TRBJ2-2; size: .; D: .; V: TRBV5-1; CDR3: CASSLAGQINTGELFF; DNA: TGCGCCAGCAGCTTGGCCGGACAGATAAACACCGGGGAGCTGTTTTTT
length: 15; J: TRBJ2-2; size: few; D: .; V: TRBV18; CDR3: CASSSDRTNTGELFF; DNA: TGTGCCAGCTCATCGGACAGAACGAACACCGGGGAGCTGTTTTTT
length: 13; J: TRBJ1-6; size: .; D: .; V: TRBV6-5; CDR3: CASSYSSTSPLHF; DNA: TGTGCCAGCAGTTACTCGAGCACGTCACCCCTCCACTTT
length: 13; J: TRBJ2-7; size: few; D: TRBD1; V: TRBV2; CDR3: CASYNRGSYEQYF; DNA: TGTGCCAGCTATAACAGGGGATCCTACGAGCAGTACTTC
length: 17; J: TRBJ2-5; size: few; D: TRBD2; V: TRBV9; CDR3: CASSVAPGTAGVETQYF; DNA: TGTGCCAGCAGCGTAGCCCCTGGGACGGCGGGGGTAGAGACCCAGTACTTC